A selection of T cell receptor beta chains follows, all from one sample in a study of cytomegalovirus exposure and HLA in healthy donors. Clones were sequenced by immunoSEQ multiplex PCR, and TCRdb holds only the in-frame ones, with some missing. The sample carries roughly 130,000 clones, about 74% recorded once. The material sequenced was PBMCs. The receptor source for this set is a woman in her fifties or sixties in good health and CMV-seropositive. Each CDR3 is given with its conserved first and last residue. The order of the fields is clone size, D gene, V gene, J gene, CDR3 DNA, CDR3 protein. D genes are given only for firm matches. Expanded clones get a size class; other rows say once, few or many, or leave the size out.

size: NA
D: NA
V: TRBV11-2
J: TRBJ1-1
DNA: TGTGCCAGCAGCCAGATCGGGGGGCTTCTTAGCACTGAAGCTTTCTTT
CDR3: CASSQIGGLLSTEAFF

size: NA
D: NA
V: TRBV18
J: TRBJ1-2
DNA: TGTGCCAGCTCAACAGGCACGGTAGATGGCTATGGCTACACCTTC
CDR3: CASSTGTVDGYGYTF

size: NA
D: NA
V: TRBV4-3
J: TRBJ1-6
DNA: TGCGCCAGCAGCCAAGAGACAGGCTTAAGCTCCTATAATTCACCCCTCCACTTT
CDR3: CASSQETGLSSYNSPLHF

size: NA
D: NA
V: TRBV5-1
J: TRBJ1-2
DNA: TGCGCCAGCGCGACCGAGGTTCGGCCTGATGGCTACACCTTC
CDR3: CASATEVRPDGYTF

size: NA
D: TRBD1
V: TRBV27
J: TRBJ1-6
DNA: TGTGCCAGCCGATTCACAGGGGATAATTCACCCCTCCACTTT
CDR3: CASRFTGDNSPLHF

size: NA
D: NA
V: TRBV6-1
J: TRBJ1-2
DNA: TGTGCCAGCAGTCCTCTCCGGGGAGATTATGGCTACACCTTC
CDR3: CASSPLRGDYGYTF

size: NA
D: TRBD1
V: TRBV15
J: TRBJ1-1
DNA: TGTGCCACCAGCAGGACAGGGGGGTTTCCTGAAGCTTTCTTT
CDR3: CATSRTGGFPEAFF

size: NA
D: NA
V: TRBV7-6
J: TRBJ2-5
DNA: TGTGCCAGCGGGGCGGGGCCGGGGACCCAGTACTTC
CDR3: CASGAGPGTQYF

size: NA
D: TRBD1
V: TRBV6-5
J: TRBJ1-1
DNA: TGTGCCAGCAGTCGGGACAGGGAGGTCATTGAGGCTTTCTTT
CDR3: CASSRDREVIEAFF

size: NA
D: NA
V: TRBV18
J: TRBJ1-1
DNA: TGTGCCAGCTCAGCCAGTGCATGGAACACTGAAGCTTTCTTT
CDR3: CASSASAWNTEAFF

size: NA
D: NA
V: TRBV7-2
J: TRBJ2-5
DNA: TGTGCCAGCAGCTCAGGGGTACAAGAGACCCAGTACTTC
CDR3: CASSSGVQETQYF

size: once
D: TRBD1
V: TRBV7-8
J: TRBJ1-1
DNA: TGTTCCAGCAGCTGGGGCACAGGGGCGGTCACTGAAGCTTTCTTT
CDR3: CSSSWGTGAVTEAFF

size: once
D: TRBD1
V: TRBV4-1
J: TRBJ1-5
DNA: TGCGCCAGCAGCCCGACAGGGGAGGATTGGGATCAGCCCCAGCATTTT
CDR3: CASSPTGEDWDQPQHF

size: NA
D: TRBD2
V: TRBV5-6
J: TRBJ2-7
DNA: TGTGCCAGCAGCTTAGCTCTGGCGGGGGGGCCCTCCTACGAGCAGTACTTC
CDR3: CASSLALAGGPSYEQYF